The 21 T cell receptor beta chains below all came from one sample that was sequenced in a study of T-cell reconstitution after alpha-beta-depleted transplantation in children. Unique molecular identifiers were incorporated when the TCRbeta library was constructed. Each CDR3 protein gets one entry after TCRdb re-called the PCR reads with MiXCR. Of about 610,000 distinct CDR3 sequences listed, more than 9% are singletons. Sequencing used PBMCs from the stem cell graft donor, obtained from the stem cell graft. These receptors came from a human donor who donated a stem cell graft to a child with acute myeloid leukemia.

The V gene is TRBV29-1, the J gene TRBJ2-6; D is unclear. The CDR3 runs to 13 residues. The V and J ends lost 4 bases and 5 bases respectively, with 9 bases between them. From germline, CDR1 is SQVTM and CDR2 ANQGSEA. The CDR3 reads CSVVDGWANVLTF. For the CDR3, the DNA is TGCAGCGTTGTGGACGGTTGGGCCAACGTCCTGACTTTC.

This chain uses TRBV7-2 with TRBJ2-3; possibly TRBD1 or TRBD2 for D (5 bases each). The germline V gene encodes CDR1 SGHTA and CDR2 FQGNSA. The CDR3 length is 16 residues. The germline V and J ends were trimmed by 5 bases and 4 bases, with 19 bases remaining between them. For the CDR3, the DNA is TGTGCCAGCAGCGCCCGTTCCCGGGAAGGGGCAGATACGCAGTATTTT. Amino acids: CASSARSREGADTQYF. The whole variable domain, remainder taken from reference TRBV7-2 and TRBJ2-3, is GAGVSQSPSNKVTEKGKDVELRCDPISGHTALYWYRQSLGQGLEFLIYFQGNSAPDKSGLPSDRFSAERTGGSVSTLTIQRTQQEDSAVYLCASSARSREGADTQYFGPGTRLTVL.

The gene calls are TRBV4-2 and TRBJ2-7; D call uncertain. Between the trimmed V and J ends, which lost 0 bases and 7 bases, there was a span of 7 bases. This CDR3 contains 12 residues. From germline, CDR1 is LGHNA and CDR2 YNFKEQ. CDR3 in amino acids: CASSQDFGEQYF. CDR3 coding DNA: TGTGCCAGCAGCCAAGATTTCGGGGAGCAGTACTTC.

The sample holds a few counts of this clonotype. The V call is TRBV11-3, the J call TRBJ2-3; TRBD2 might be the D (6 bases). Germline CDR1 SGHNT, CDR2 YENEEA. The V end was cut by 4 bases, the J end by 4 bases, with 12 bases between. The CDR3 consists of 14 residues. The CDR3 region is CASSSTSISDTQYF. The CDR3 region has the DNA TGTGCCAGCAGCTCGACTAGTATCTCAGATACGCAGTATTTT.

The genes are TRBV20-1 and TRBJ1-2; TRBD1 aligns across 7 bases. Germline CDR1 and CDR2: DFQATT and SNEGSKA (reference sequence). CDR3 size: 12 residues. Trimming took 6 bases from V and 2 from J; bases not matched to a gene: 3. The DNA of the CDR3 is TGCAGTGCCCTACAGGGGAACTATGGCTACACCTTC. This gives the protein CSALQGNYGYTF.

There are many counts of this clonotype. The chain joins TRBV19 to TRBJ1-1; 7 bases are a match to TRBD1. The CDR3 totals 14 residues. Germline CDR1 LNHDA, CDR2 SQIVND (reference sequence). The V and J ends lost 7 bases and 5 bases, in that order; junction bases with no gene match: 10. The CDR3 reads CASISTGIKTEAFF. CDR3 in DNA: TGTGCCAGTATTTCGACAGGGATAAAAACTGAAGCTTTCTTT.

Details on this clonotype: Mismatch with germline at one junction end may stem from a read error. The chain is built from TRBV29-1 and TRBJ2-7, with D unresolved. Germline V gives CDR1 SQVTM, CDR2 ANQGSEA. CDR3 length: 12 residues. CDR3 bases: TGCGGCGTTGAAGACGGTACCTACGAGCAGTACTTC. It encodes CGVEDGTYEQYF.

There are many counts of this clonotype. The rearrangement uses TRBV9 and TRBJ2-7; a weak D match, TRBD1 (5 bases). Deletions cut 0 bases from V and 2 bases from J, with 12 bases between. CDR1 SGDLS and CDR2 YYNGEE come from the germline V gene. The CDR3 sequence is 15 residues long. The DNA for the CDR3 is TGTGCCAGCAGCGTAGGGATGACAGAGACCTACGAGCAGTACTTC. It encodes CASSVGMTETYEQYF.

In this sample, this clonotype turned up a few times. V usage is TRBV29-1 and J usage is TRBJ2-5; 9 bases are a match to TRBD2. The junction had 7 bases not matched to a gene; V was cut back by 4 bases and J by 1 base. Germline assignment: CDR1 SQVTM and CDR2 ANQGSEA. There are 15 residues in the CDR3. CDR3 nucleotides: TGCAGCGTTGTCCTAGCGGGGTTTTCCCAAGAGACCCAGTACTTC. Its translation: CSVVLAGFSQETQYF.

This clonotype has at least ten counts. This sequence joins TRBV28 and TRBJ2-3; D gene uncertain. The CDR3 is 11 amino acids. Germline CDR1 MDHEN, CDR2 SYDVKM. Trimming pared 4 bases from V and 8 bases from J, leaving 7 bases between. The CDR3 reads CASSSPGTQYF. The CDR3 DNA reads TGTGCCAGCAGTTCCCCTGGTACGCAGTATTTT.

This clonotype was seen at least ten times. CDR3 coding DNA: TGCAGTGCGCAGGGCCCCGCGCGGTTGACCAATGAGCAGTTCTTC. Amino acid sequence: CSAQGPARLTNEQFF. This chain connects TRBV20-1 to TRBJ2-1, with D perhaps TRBD1 (5 bases). The CDR3 sequence is 15 residues long. From germline, CDR1 is DFQATT and CDR2 SNEGSKA (reference sequence). Trimming cost V 6 bases and J 6 bases, with 21 bases left between them.

There are many counts of this clonotype. This sequence joins TRBV5-1 and TRBJ2-1, with D perhaps assigned TRBD1 or TRBD2 (5 bases each). The germline V gene has CDR1 SGHRS and CDR2 YFSETQ. CDR3 length: 13 amino acids. The V and J ends lost 0 bases and 9 bases respectively, with 10 bases between them. CDR3 sequence (DNA): TGCGCCAGCAGCTTGGTATGGGACGGTGAGCAGTTCTTC. Translation gives CASSLVWDGEQFF.

This chain joins TRBV4-3 and TRBJ1-1; a possible D gene is TRBD1 (6 bases). The CDR3 length is 14 residues. V dropped 4 bases and J dropped 7 bases, with 16 bases sitting between them. Germline CDR1 reads LGHNA; CDR2 reads YSLEER. The CDR3 protein is CASSLGGGRGEAFF. DNA for the CDR3: TGCGCCAGCAGCCTAGGGGGGGGTAGGGGTGAAGCTTTCTTT.

This clonotype was seen a few times. This chain links TRBV6-5 with TRBJ2-5; TRBD1 matches 9 bases. The length of the CDR3 is 15 residues. Trimming cost V 7 bases and J 0 bases; bases outside gene matches: 6. Germline CDR1 and CDR2: MNHEY and SVGAGI. The chain's CDR3 is CASTPGQGHQETQYF. Written as DNA, the CDR3 is TGTGCCAGCACTCCGGGACAGGGCCACCAAGAGACCCAGTACTTC.

V usage is TRBV30 and J usage is TRBJ2-5; D unresolved. Germline V gene data show CDR1 as GTSNPN and CDR2 as SVGIG (reference sequence). Trimming stripped 4 bases from V and 4 bases from J, with 10 bases between. The CDR3 covers 12 residues. The CDR3 nucleotides are TGTGCCTGGAATCTTGGATCAGAGACCCAGTACTTC. It encodes CAWNLGSETQYF.

There are a few counts of this clonotype. The chain combines TRBV6-1 with TRBJ2-1; perhaps TRBD1 as D (6 bases). Germline CDR1 and CDR2: MNHNS and SASEGT. The length of the CDR3 is 15 residues. V lost 4 bases to trimming and J lost 3 bases, with 13 bases between them. The DNA of the CDR3 is TGTGCCAGCAGTGGGCAGGGGAGAAACTACAATGAGCAGTTCTTC. As protein: CASSGQGRNYNEQFF.

The V call is TRBV11-2, the J call TRBJ1-2, with D tentatively TRBD1 (5 bases). This CDR3 has 14 amino acids. The germline CDR1 and CDR2 sequences are SGHAT and FQNNGV. The ends were cut back, 5 bases at V and 8 bases at J, with 18 bases in the middle. CDR3 in DNA: TGTGCCAGCAGCATAAGGGGCTGGGGAGCCGGCTACACCTTC. Protein sequence: CASSIRGWGAGYTF. The full variable domain, with the rest looked up from reference TRBV11-2 and TRBJ1-2, is EAGVAQSPRYKIIEKRQSVAFWCNPISGHATLYWYQQILGQGPKLLIQFQNNGVVDDSQLPKDRFSAERLKGVDSTLKIQPAKLEDSAVYLCASSIRGWGAGYTFGSGTRLTVV.

This clonotype was counted many times. This chain joins TRBV29-1 and TRBJ1-2, with 9 positions matching TRBD1. Trimming removed 3 bases from V and 5 bases from J; junction bases left unmatched: 4. Germline V lookup: CDR1 SQVTM, CDR2 ANQGSEA. This CDR3 contains 13 residues. CDR3 protein: CSVEEQGAYGYTF. CDR3 sequence (DNA): TGCAGCGTTGAGGAACAGGGGGCGTATGGCTACACCTTC.

V gene TRBV5-5 combines with J gene TRBJ2-1; TRBD2 aligns across 9 bases. Germline V CDR1 and CDR2: SGHKS, YYEKEE (reference sequence). V shed 5 bases, J shed 8 bases, and the junction held 11 bases outside the gene matches. The CDR3 runs to 15 residues. The CDR3 is CASRRTGTSFYEQFF. The CDR3 DNA reads TGTGCCAGCAGAAGAACCGGGACTAGCTTTTATGAGCAGTTCTTC.

This clonotype has only a few counts. CDR3 sequence: CASSSDRQLRNQPQHF. CDR3 sequence (DNA): TGTGCCAGCAGCTCGGACAGGCAGCTACGCAATCAGCCCCAGCATTTT. J is TRBJ1-5 and V is TRBV7-9; the match to TRBD1 covers 7 bases. The CDR3 spans 16 residues. With V trimmed by 4 bases and J by 2 bases, 8 bases remained unmatched. Per germline, CDR1 SEHNR and CDR2 FQNEAQ (reference sequence).

The V and J genes are TRBV7-2 and TRBJ2-7, with 7 nucleotides matching TRBD2. Germline CDR1 SGHTA, CDR2 FQGNSA. Losses at the gene ends were 6 bases for V and 3 bases for J; bases not matched to a gene: 11. This CDR3 has 15 amino acids. CDR3 sequence (DNA): TGTGCCAGCAGACCCGGGGCGGGAGATGGCTACGAGCAGTACTTC. Its translation is CASRPGAGDGYEQYF.